This TCR beta chain was sequenced for a study of T cells in Graves' hyperthyroidism and ophthalmopathy (dated by TCRdb to the late 2010s). A note on the overall study: Peripheral blood was collected at initial diagnosis, before any treatment. A discovery cohort of roughly 100 patients, roughly 40 with Graves' ophthalmopathy and 55 to 65 with stable Graves' hyperthyroidism, was used to find distinguishing TCR V-J signatures. Whether ophthalmopathy could be predicted prospectively was tested in an independent validation cohort made up of roughly 20 hyperthyroidism patients plus 17 patients who later progressed to ophthalmopathy. Once sampling was done, hyperthyroidism patients were given methimazole at a starting dose of 30 mg daily, whereas ophthalmopathy patients were given high-dose intravenous methylprednisolone. TCR Vbeta CDR3 sequencing of 140 or so peripheral blood samples (43 ophthalmopathy, 70 to 85 hyperthyroidism and about 17 progressor patients) is reported in the paper. For training and testing, the 100 or so patients in the discovery cohort were randomly divided in a 7:3 ratio. In about 6 Graves' hyperthyroidism patients, the study also compared T-cell repertoires from thyroid tissue with T-cell repertoires from blood.

This clonotype was counted only a few times. Its antigen is not yet known. Per-base quality was not reported, and no clone a single base away is much larger than it. TCR beta CDR3 regions were amplified from RNA transcripts. A first-round RT-PCR of the TCR CDR3 used the HTBI primer set with the Qiagen OneStep RT-PCR kit. A second multiplex PCR round built the libraries, followed by size selection and purification. The libraries were sequenced on an Illumina HiSeq2000 using paired-end 100 bp reads. As for the authors' bioinformatics: SOAPnuke was used to process the raw data, with reads discarded if the reads contained adapters or uncalled bases, had a mean Phred below 15, or lacked an exact constant-primer or identifier match. COPE v1.2.5 was used to merge the high-quality paired reads, and each unique nucleotide sequence was defined as a clonotype. MiTCR v1.1 was used to align clonotypes to the IMGT TRBV, TRBD and TRBJ reference segments. Only V-J combinations with frequency above 0.0001, covering approximately 99% of repertoires, were analysed. A TCS score was defined as the ratio of F50 (clonal expansion) to E x V (chaos), with BLOSUM62-based TCRdist applied between CDR3 peptides within each V-J. Welch's t-statistics and random forest reduced 450 to 600 V-J features to some 14, which were used in a naive Bayes classifier (R e1071). TCRdb ran its own pipeline on the public reads, namely fastp trimming at Q25 and MiXCR clone calling, and kept in-frame beta chains. Each entry is one CDR3 protein sequence, shown with its most common DNA and genes. TCRdb, not the original authors, processed these V and J calls. The sample data list some 560,000 distinct CDR3 sequences, and about 14% of these were observed just once. The ten largest clones represent approximately 14% of the sample.

Stable Graves' hyperthyroidism was defined as the absence of progression to ophthalmopathy over 18 months of follow-up. Hyperthyroidism patients were newly diagnosed, had a disease duration of under 2 months, and were aged 18 to 65 years. The study excluded patients with uncontrolled infections, other autoimmune diseases, pregnancy or lactation. Diagnoses were established on the basis of clinical symptoms, serum thyroxine and TRAb, thyroid ultrasound, and orbital computed tomography. PBMCs were isolated from approximately 10 ml of fresh peripheral blood by Ficoll-Paque density gradient centrifugation. Total RNA was extracted using Trizol reagent, and RNA quality was assessed on an Agilent 2100 Bioanalyzer. Study-wide findings and limitations: A model built on a 13 V-J signature distinguished ophthalmopathy from stable hyperthyroidism, reaching 85% to 90% sensitivity and about 81% specificity in cross-validation and 80%/75% in testing. Sample size was not statistically predetermined, and blinding of investigators to group allocation was not performed. Most expanded thyroid clonotypes (frequency above 0.001) were also detected in blood, suggesting blood repertoires may reflect thyroid immune responses. In validation, the model predicted progression to ophthalmopathy with roughly 66% sensitivity and around 72% specificity, a median of 6.5 months before onset.

The germline V gene provides CDR1 KGHDR and CDR2 SFDVKD. The CDR3 measures 15 amino acids from cysteine to phenylalanine. The retained sequence is limited to the CDR3, 45 bases, with the frame set at the first base. V is clipped by 4 bases and J by 0 bases, and the sequence between their germline boundaries is 11 bases long. Sample: blood. This receptor was identified in a woman between 40 and 50 years old with Graves' hyperthyroidism. The chain joins TRBV24-1 to TRBJ2-5; no D gene call is confident. The nucleotide sequence reads as follows: TGTGCCACCAGTGACCAGGATTTGTACCAAGAGACCCAGTACTTC. Translated, this is CATSDQDLYQETQYF.